The next 4 T cell receptor beta chains were all read from a single sample in a study of cytomegalovirus exposure and HLA in healthy donors. Use of 60 Vbeta and 13 Jbeta primers characterized the PCR. Produced via immunoSEQ multiplex PCR; TCRdb's table is partial and in-frame only. The table includes around 150,000 clones, about 75% detected once. Sequencing was performed on PBMCs. The receptors originated from a male donor in good health and CMV-seropositive.

The chain links TRBV7-9 to TRBJ2-1; tentatively, D is TRBD2 (5 bases). V lost 6 bases and J 4 bases, leaving 10 bases between the germline ends. Germline CDR1 SEHNR, CDR2 FQNEAQ (reference sequence). The CDR3 sequence is 13 residues long. The CDR3 nucleotides are TGTGCCAGCAGTTTACTAGGTTACAATGAGCAGTTCTTC. It is translated as CASSLLGYNEQFF.

This chain uses TRBV29-1 with TRBJ1-2, with TRBD1 matching over 9 bases. The CDR3 spans 14 residues. V lost 6 bases to trimming and J lost 4 bases; unmatched junction nucleotides: 9. Germline CDR1 is SQVTM and CDR2 is ANQGSEA. Here the CDR3 reads CSVVDTGGGYGYTF. The DNA for the CDR3 is TGCAGCGTCGTTGATACAGGGGGCGGCTATGGCTACACCTTC. The full variable domain, its missing parts supplied by reference TRBV29-1 and TRBJ1-2, is SAVISQKPSRDICQRGTSLTIQCQVDSQVTMMFWYRQQPGQSLTLIATANQGSEATYESGFVIDKFPISRPNLTFSTLTVSNMSPEDSSIYLCSVVDTGGGYGYTFGSGTRLTVV.

The V call is TRBV5-1, the J call TRBJ1-3; 7 positions match TRBD1. Per germline, CDR1 SGHRS and CDR2 YFSETQ. Trimming took 2 bases from V and 4 from J; bases not matched to a gene: 6. There are 15 residues in the CDR3. Here the CDR3 DNA reads TGCGCCAGCAGCTTAAATGACAGGGTGGGAAACACCATATATTTT. This codes for CASSLNDRVGNTIYF.

The chain employs TRBV5-1 and TRBJ2-3, with TRBD2 identical over 8 bases. Germline values: CDR1 SGHRS, CDR2 YFSETQ. V dropped 6 bases and J dropped 2; count of bases not matched to a gene: 8. The CDR3 has 15 residues. DNA of the CDR3: TGCGCCAGCACACTCGTAGCGGGACTCACAGATACGCAGTATTTT. It encodes CASTLVAGLTDTQYF.